This T cell receptor beta chain was documented in a study of T cells in Graves' hyperthyroidism and ophthalmopathy. TCR beta CDR3 region amplification was performed from RNA transcripts. The HTBI primer set served for first-round RT-PCR of the TCR CDR3. TCRdb re-derived calls from the multiplex PCR reads in MiXCR, one entry per CDR3 protein. The table shows over 300,000 distinct CDR3 sequences, with roughly 14% occurring only once. V lost 0 bases to trimming and J lost 4 bases; unmatched junction nucleotides: 8. CDR3 length: 17 amino acids. Germline lookup yields CDR1 MNHEY and CDR2 SVGAGI. This clonotype was recorded many times.

The V gene is TRBV6-5, the J gene TRBJ2-1, with TRBD2 matching 8 bases. The sequence came from a woman aged 55-70 years with Graves' hyperthyroidism. Sequenced material: blood. DNA for the CDR3: TGTGCCAGCAGTTACTCAGGAGGGCTAGCGGGTTACAATGAGCAGTTCTTC. It is translated as CASSYSGGLAGYNEQFF.